The 14 T cell receptor beta chains reported below all come from one sample, sequenced in a study of blood T cells in healthy people across ages. A second PCR of 7 to 11 cycles used a sample-barcoded 5' primer and a J-beta primer mix. TCRdb ran MiXCR on the 5' RACE reads and lists one entry per CDR3 protein. The sample holds about 780,000 distinct CDR3 sequences, 35% to 50% seen once. Input material: blood. Receptors were obtained from an elderly man in good health.

This chain joins TRBV5-1 and TRBJ2-4; 8 bases match TRBD1. The DNA end is more similar to TRBJ2-7, so the J call may be wrong. There are 12 residues in the CDR3. CDR1 and CDR2 (germline): SGHRS, YFSETQ. CDR3 region: CASSITGGEQYF. As DNA, the CDR3 is TGCGCCAGCAGCATTACAGGGGGCGAGCAGTACTTC.

The genes are TRBV5-5 and TRBJ2-3; tentatively, D is TRBD2 (6 bases). CDR1 and CDR2 (germline): SGHKS, YYEKEE (reference sequence). This CDR3 spans 15 amino acids. Deletions cut 3 bases from V and 8 bases from J, with 19 bases between. CDR3 bases: TGTGCCAGCAGCTATCCGGGGGTTGGTTCGGGTACGCAGTATTTT. Encoded protein: CASSYPGVGSGTQYF.

This clonotype was observed a few times. Just one base apart from a much larger clone, this may be a read error. The V and J genes are TRBV7-2 and TRBJ2-1; 11 bases agree with TRBD2. TRBJ2-7 explains the end of the DNA better; the J call may be wrong. Germline values: CDR1 SGHTA, CDR2 FQGNSA. There are 18 residues in the CDR3. CDR3 nucleotide sequence: TGTGCCAGCAGTAATCCGGGACTAGCGGTAAGCTCCTACAATGAGCAGTACTTC. The encoded protein is CASSNPGLAVSSYNEQYF.

This clonotype was picked up many times. The chain employs TRBV5-1 and TRBJ2-5, with D tentatively TRBD2 (6 bases). V shed 4 bases and J shed 4 bases, with 11 bases lying between them. The germline CDR1 and CDR2 sequences are SGHRS and YFSETQ. The CDR3 covers 13 residues. As DNA, the CDR3 is TGCGCCAGCAGCGGCGCGGGGTTAGAGACCCAGTACTTC. Protein product: CASSGAGLETQYF. The whole variable domain, filled in from reference TRBV5-1 and TRBJ2-5, reads KAGVTQTPRYLIKTRGQQVTLSCSPISGHRSVSWYQQTPGQGLQFLFEYFSETQRNKGNFPGRFSGRQFSNSRSEMNVSTLELGDSALYLCASSGAGLETQYFGPGTRLLVL.

The gene calls are TRBV15 and TRBJ2-7; TRBD1 matches 11 bases. V was pared by 1 base and J by 4 bases, with 0 bases of the junction left unmatched. Germline CDR1 and CDR2: LNHNV and YYDKDF (reference sequence). The CDR3 totals 14 residues. CDR3 sequence: CATSRGDRGYEQYF. CDR3 in DNA: TGTGCCACCAGCAGAGGGGACAGGGGGTACGAGCAGTACTTC.

The chain couples TRBV27 to TRBJ2-5, with D maybe TRBD2 (5 bases). Germline values: CDR1 MNHEY, CDR2 SMNVEV (reference sequence). CDR3 size: 14 residues. Trimming left V 6 bases short and J 11 bases short, with 22 bases between. DNA for the CDR3: TGTGCCAGCAGCCGAGAGATGGATGTGAGGGAGCAGTACTTC. It yields the protein CASSREMDVREQYF.

The CDR3 is CASSLRKAGGWEQYF. CDR3 sequence (DNA): TGTGCCAGCAGCCTACGTAAAGCGGGGGGTTGGGAGCAGTACTTC. The chain carries TRBV7-3 and TRBJ2-7, with TRBD2 matching over 9 bases. The V segment lost 5 bases and the J segment 7 bases; nucleotides outside the gene matches: 12. Germline CDR1 SGHTA, CDR2 FQGTGA. CDR3 size: 15 residues.

The chain recombines TRBV12-3 or TRBV12-4 with TRBJ2-5, with D unresolved. V was trimmed by 3 bases and J by 4 bases, leaving 12 bases between them. CDR3 length: 14 residues. DNA of the CDR3: TGTGCCAGCAGTTTTCTCGTTTGGGGAGAGACCCAGTACTTC. Translated: CASSFLVWGETQYF.

A few counts support this clonotype. This chain uses TRBV7-2 with TRBJ2-5; 12 nucleotides align to TRBD2. The tail of the sequence fits TRBJ2-7 better, so the J call may be wrong. This CDR3 spans 16 amino acids. Looked up from germline, CDR1 is SGHTA and CDR2 is FQGNSA. CDR3 sequence: CASSFTLAGGPHEQYF. The CDR3 region has the DNA TGTGCCAGCAGCTTTACCCTAGCGGGAGGGCCCCACGAGCAGTACTTC.

V gene TRBV10-3 combines with J gene TRBJ1-2; D gene uncertain. Germline-derived CDR1 and CDR2 are ENHRY and SYGVKD. The length of the CDR3 is 12 residues. Trimming left V 11 bases short and J 3 bases short, with 13 bases between. CDR3: CASREGDYGYTF. In nucleotides, the CDR3 is TGTGCCTCAAGAGAGGGTGACTATGGCTACACCTTC.

This clonotype was picked up many times. The chain has TRBV10-3 and TRBJ2-7, with TRBD2 matching over 9 bases. Unmatched junction bases numbered 7, after V lost 0 bases and J lost 4 bases. The CDR3 runs 16 residues. Germline CDR1 and CDR2: ENHRY and SYGVKD. In nucleotides, the CDR3 is TGTGCCATCAGTGAGTCGGCGGGAGGGCTTTTATACGAGCAGTACTTC. The encoded protein is CAISESAGGLLYEQYF.

This chain joins TRBV7-2 and TRBJ2-2; D is ambiguous. The CDR3 has 17 residues. V shed 0 bases and J shed 0 bases, with 11 bases lying between them. CDR1 and CDR2 (germline): SGHTA, FQGNSA. The CDR3 DNA sequence: TGTGCCAGCAGCTTAGCCTCCGGTATCTCGAACACCGGGGAGCTGTTTTTT. Its protein product is CASSLASGISNTGELFF.

This clonotype turned up a few times. This chain uses TRBV27 with TRBJ2-1; D is perhaps TRBD2 (6 bases). Germline assignment: CDR1 MNHEY and CDR2 SMNVEV (reference sequence). Trimming took 1 base from V and 4 from J, leaving 14 bases between them. The CDR3 has 16 amino acids. CDR3 loop: CASSLLLGRRYNEQFF. The CDR3 DNA sequence: TGTGCCAGCAGTTTATTACTCGGGAGAAGGTACAATGAGCAGTTCTTC.

There are a few counts of this clonotype. V is TRBV20-1 and J is TRBJ2-5; 11 positions match TRBD2. Trimming took 2 bases from V and 7 from J; bases not matched to a gene: 12. The V gene's germline CDR1 is DFQATT and CDR2 SNEGSKA (reference sequence). CDR3 length: 16 residues. DNA of the CDR3: TGCAGTGCTAGACCCCCCGGCGGACTAGCGGGTGGGACCCAGTACTTC. Translation: CSARPPGGLAGGTQYF.